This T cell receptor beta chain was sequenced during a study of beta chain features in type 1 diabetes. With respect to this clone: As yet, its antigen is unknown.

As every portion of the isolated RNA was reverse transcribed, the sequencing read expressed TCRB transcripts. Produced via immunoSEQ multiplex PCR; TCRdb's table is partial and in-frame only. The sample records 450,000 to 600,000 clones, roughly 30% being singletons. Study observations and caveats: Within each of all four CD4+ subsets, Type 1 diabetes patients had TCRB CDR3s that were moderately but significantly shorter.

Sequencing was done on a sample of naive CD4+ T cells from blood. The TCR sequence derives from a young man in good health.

The CDR3 DNA follows: TGTGCCAGCAGCTACCTAAAGGGACAGATCACAGATACGCAGTATTTT. Its translation: CASSYLKGQITDTQYF. The rearrangement uses TRBV7-2 and TRBJ2-3; 7 bases align to TRBD1. The V gene end was trimmed by 4 bases and the J gene end by 2 bases; junction bases not matched to a gene: 9. The CDR3 extends over 16 amino acids. Germline-derived CDR1 and CDR2 are SGHTA and FQGNSA. The complete variable domain, with remaining parts taken from reference TRBV7-2 and TRBJ2-3, reads GAGVSQSPSNKVTEKGKDVELRCDPISGHTALYWYRQSLGQGLEFLIYFQGNSAPDKSGLPSDRFSAERTGGSVSTLTIQRTQQEDSAVYLCASSYLKGQITDTQYFGPGTRLTVL.